This T cell receptor beta chain stems from a study of cytomegalovirus exposure and HLA in healthy donors. Germline V gives CDR1 MGHRA, CDR2 YSYEKL. After removal of 8 bases from V and 4 bases from J, the junction contained 6 bases not matched to a gene. CDR3 size: 13 residues. As concerns this clone: Its antigen is currently unknown.

Study observations and caveats: In an earlier analysis, about 90% or about 30%: the productive usage of most TCR beta V segments.

The PCR had 60 Vbeta and 13 Jbeta primers. Produced via immunoSEQ multiplex PCR; TCRdb's table is partial and in-frame only. The table includes approximately 70,000 clones, about 74% detected once. The sequenced sample was PBMCs. The receptor's source is a woman younger than 45 in good health and CMV-seropositive. The chain has TRBV4-1 and TRBJ2-5; 8 positions agree with TRBD1. The CDR3 nucleotides read TGCGCCAGCGGGGGACAGGTATTAGAGACCCAGTACTTC. This codes for CASGGQVLETQYF.